This passage covers 20 T cell receptor beta chains from one sample sequenced in a study of blood T cell repertoires in COVID-19. Repertoires were generated with immunoSEQ multiplex PCR, while TCRdb's copy carries only in-frame clones and drops some. The sample shows over 30,000 clones, roughly 75% of them seen only once. Specimen: peripheral blood. These receptors were obtained from an elderly man with active or convalescent COVID-19.

The chain employs TRBV12-5 and TRBJ1-1, with D possibly matching TRBD1 (5 bases). Germline lookup yields CDR1 LGHNT and CDR2 FRNRAP. With 0 bases removed from V and 8 bases from J, the gap between germline ends came to 13 bases. CDR3 size: 14 residues. CDR3 coding DNA: TGTGCTAGTGGTTTGGTACCCAGGGTGCAGGAAGCTTTCTTT. Its translation is CASGLVPRVQEAFF.

The V gene is TRBV27, the J gene TRBJ2-1; TRBD1 matches 9 bases. V shed 3 bases and J 10 bases; nucleotides not matched to a gene: 10. CDR1 is MNHEY, CDR2 SMNVEV, per germline (reference sequence). CDR3 size: 15 residues. CDR3 sequence reads: CASSFNIQGAMEQFF. The DNA of the CDR3 is TGTGCCAGCAGTTTCAACATACAGGGGGCGATGGAGCAGTTCTTC.

The chain carries TRBV11-2 and TRBJ2-7; TRBD1 is a possible D gene (6 bases). CDR1 is SGHAT, CDR2 FQNNGV, per germline. Trimming cost V 4 bases and J 5 bases, with 18 bases left between them. The CDR3 runs to 15 residues. The CDR3 sequence: CASSSIMGRGHEQYF. CDR3 nucleotide sequence: TGTGCCAGCAGCTCCATCATGGGCAGGGGCCACGAGCAGTACTTC.

V usage is TRBV29-1 and J usage is TRBJ2-2, with D maybe TRBD2 (6 bases). The CDR3 length is 12 residues. V lost 0 bases, J lost 15 bases, and 14 bases lay in between. Germline values: CDR1 SQVTM, CDR2 ANQGSEA. The CDR3 region is CSVEDSARGLFF. CDR3 coding DNA: TGCAGCGTTGAAGATTCGGCACGGGGGTTGTTTTTT.

The J gene is TRBJ1-1, the V gene TRBV29-1; 9 bases agree with TRBD1. Germline loops: CDR1 SQVTM, CDR2 ANQGSEA. The CDR3 totals 13 residues. V dropped 6 bases and J dropped 1; count of bases not matched to a gene: 3. CDR3 DNA sequence: TGCAGCGTACCGGGACAGGGGAACACTGAAGCTTTCTTT. Residues: CSVPGQGNTEAFF.

V gene TRBV18 combines with J gene TRBJ2-1; 12 nucleotides line up with TRBD1. The germline gives CDR1 KGHSH, CDR2 LQKENI. V was pared by 2 bases and J by 9 bases, with 8 bases of the junction left unmatched. The CDR3 spans 16 residues. The CDR3 sequence is CASSPGGTGGFGEQFF. CDR3 coding DNA: TGTGCCAGCTCACCAGGTGGGACAGGGGGCTTCGGTGAGCAGTTCTTC.

J is TRBJ2-1 and V is TRBV6-5, with D hard to call. The CDR3 covers 15 residues. Germline values: CDR1 MNHEY, CDR2 SVGAGI. V shed 0 bases and J shed 5 bases, with 11 bases lying between them. The CDR3 spells CASSYSWSTDNEQFF. In DNA, the CDR3 is TGTGCCAGCAGTTACTCGTGGAGTACTGACAATGAGCAGTTCTTC.

V and J are TRBV29-1 and TRBJ2-1; TRBD2 matches 7 bases. The V gene end was trimmed by 5 bases and the J gene end by 7 bases; junction bases not matched to a gene: 11. In germline, CDR1 is SQVTM, CDR2 ANQGSEA. The CDR3 spans 14 residues. The CDR3 sequence is CSVSGTTTVNEQFF. The CDR3 coding sequence is TGCAGCGTTTCCGGGACTACGACTGTAAATGAGCAGTTCTTC.

This clone was detected once. The chain uses TRBV27 and TRBJ2-5, with D maybe TRBD1 (6 bases). The CDR3 spans 14 residues. V was clipped by 6 bases and J by 1 base, with 12 bases between them. In germline, CDR1 is MNHEY, CDR2 SMNVEV (reference sequence). The CDR3 sequence is CASSTTGLQETQYF. DNA of the CDR3: TGTGCCAGCAGCACAACAGGGCTCCAAGAGACCCAGTACTTC.

The chain combines TRBV5-6 with TRBJ2-4; D is perhaps TRBD1 (5 bases). The CDR3 spans 13 residues. Trimming left V 3 bases short and J 12 bases short, with 16 bases between. Per the germline V gene, CDR1 is SGHDT and CDR2 is YYEEEE. CDR3 sequence: CASSSVLTANQYF. The CDR3 DNA follows: TGTGCCAGCAGCTCGGTTTTGACAGCGAATCAGTACTTC.

The chain combines TRBV5-1 with TRBJ2-5; a weak D match, TRBD1 (5 bases). Germline V gives CDR1 SGHRS, CDR2 YFSETQ. The CDR3 consists of 12 residues. Trimming stripped 5 bases from V and 1 base from J, with 6 bases between. CDR3 protein: CASRQVQETQYF. CDR3 sequence (DNA): TGCGCCAGCAGACAGGTCCAAGAGACCCAGTACTTC.

This chain connects TRBV6-5 to TRBJ1-2; 8 bases are shared with TRBD1. J gave up 4 bases and V 0 bases, and 4 bases lay outside the gene matches. The CDR3 sequence is 15 residues long. CDR1 MNHEY and CDR2 SVGAGI come from the germline V gene. CDR3 bases: TGTGCCAGCAGTTACTCTACAGGGGGAGGCTATGGCTACACCTTC. This codes for CASSYSTGGGYGYTF.

The chain uses TRBV12-3 or TRBV12-4 and TRBJ1-1; the D gene is possibly TRBD1 (6 bases). CDR3 size: 12 residues. V was trimmed by 6 bases and J by 9 bases, leaving 14 bases between them. CDR3 sequence (DNA): TGTGCCAGCAGCCCCGACAGGAGGCAAGCTTTCTTT. Protein sequence: CASSPDRRQAFF.

The chain carries TRBV19 and TRBJ1-5, with a weak D call TRBD1 (6 bases). V was cut by 7 bases and J by 0 bases, with 16 bases left in between. From germline, CDR1 is LNHDA and CDR2 SQIVND (reference sequence). This CDR3 region has 16 residues. The CDR3 DNA is TGTGCCAGTACTCTCGGGACAAGTCATAGCAATCAGCCCCAGCATTTT. Its protein is CASTLGTSHSNQPQHF. Together with reference TRBV19 and TRBJ1-5, the CDR3 gives the full variable domain: DGGITQSPKYLFRKEGQNVTLSCEQNLNHDAMYWYRQDPGQGLRLIYYSQIVNDFQKGDIAEGYSVSREKKESFPLTVTSAQKNPTAFYLCASTLGTSHSNQPQHFGDGTRLSIL.

The genes are TRBV7-2 and TRBJ2-7; the match to TRBD1 covers 7 bases. The length of the CDR3 is 15 residues. Unmatched junction bases numbered 8, after V lost 3 bases and J lost 3 bases. CDR1 and CDR2 from the germline V gene are SGHTA and FQGNSA. The CDR3 DNA follows: TGTGCCAGCAGCTTGTGGTCAGGGGGTTTCTACGAGCAGTACTTC. Translated, it gives CASSLWSGGFYEQYF.

The rearrangement links TRBV20-1 to TRBJ1-1; D perhaps matches TRBD1 (6 bases). The CDR3 covers 14 residues. V was trimmed by 3 bases and J by 1 base, leaving 12 bases between them. Germline V gives CDR1 DFQATT, CDR2 SNEGSKA (reference sequence). The CDR3 spells CSASDRQKNTEAFF. As DNA, the CDR3 is TGCAGTGCTAGTGACAGGCAAAAGAACACTGAAGCTTTCTTT.

This clone is large. CDR3 protein: CAIPTGHYNSPLHF. CDR3 bases: TGTGCCATCCCGACAGGACACTATAATTCACCCCTCCACTTT. V gene TRBV6-5 combines with J gene TRBJ1-6, with D possibly TRBD1 on 6 matching bases. Trimming took 10 bases from V and 3 from J, leaving 13 bases between them. This CDR3 is 14 amino acids long. CDR1 and CDR2 (germline): MNHEY, SVGAGI.

This clone was detected a few times. The rearrangement uses TRBV28 and TRBJ2-1, with D possibly matching TRBD2 (6 bases). Germline CDR1 reads MDHEN; CDR2 reads SYDVKM. CDR3 length: 13 amino acids. V shed 3 bases and J shed 6 bases, with 9 bases lying between them. The CDR3 nucleotides read TGTGCCAGCAGTTTGATGCGGGGCAATGAGCAGTTCTTC. It yields the protein CASSLMRGNEQFF.

The CDR3 region has the DNA TGCGCCAGCAGTGAGGGTCCAGGGGTCGGCACTGAAGCTTTCTTT. This codes for CASSEGPGVGTEAFF. This chain links TRBV10-2 with TRBJ1-1, with D possibly TRBD1 on 6 matching bases. The V gene's germline CDR1 is WSHSY and CDR2 SAAADI. V dropped 2 bases and J dropped 4 bases, with 14 bases sitting between them. This CDR3 has 15 residues.

The V and J genes are TRBV7-9 and TRBJ1-2; D is ambiguous. This CDR3 comprises 11 residues. The germline gives CDR1 SEHNR, CDR2 FQNEAQ (reference sequence). V lost 3 bases and J 8 bases, leaving 7 bases between the germline ends. The CDR3 DNA is TGTGCCAGCAGCTTGTTCGGGGGCTACACCTTC. Its protein product is CASSLFGGYTF.